This TCR beta chain was sequenced in a study of control samples from healthy donors and cancer patients. Germline assignment: CDR1 KGHSH and CDR2 LQKENI. This CDR3 has 12 amino acids. Trimming removed 3 bases at V and 3 bases at J, with 5 bases between. Sequencing was performed with immunoSEQ multiplex PCR; in TCRdb, only in-frame clones are kept and a portion is missing. The sample has about 160,000 clones; roughly 94% are singletons. The rearrangement uses TRBV18 and TRBJ1-1; D unresolved. The sequencing sample was made of blood. This TCR was sampled from a woman in her forties in good health. For the CDR3, the DNA is TGTGCCAGCTCACCGCGCGACACTGAAGCTTTCTTT. It translates to CASSPRDTEAFF.